The 14 T cell receptor beta chains below were found in one sample sequenced in a study of blood T cell repertoires in COVID-19. Clones were sequenced by immunoSEQ multiplex PCR, and TCRdb holds only the in-frame ones, with some missing. This sample has approximately 110,000 clones, with about two thirds found just once. Sequencing input: peripheral blood. Every receptor here comes from a human donor with acute or convalescent COVID-19. The donor label of this sample is uncertain.

This clone appeared once. The chain uses TRBV5-5 and TRBJ2-7; 9 bases are shared with TRBD1. The junction had 4 bases not matched to a gene; V was cut back by 1 base and J by 2 bases. CDR3 size: 15 residues. Germline CDR1 is SGHKS and CDR2 is YYEKEE (reference sequence). Here the CDR3 reads CASSLLTGGTYEQYV. DNA of the CDR3: TGTGCCAGCAGCTTGTTGACAGGGGGTACCTACGAGCAGTACGTC.

The chain couples TRBV6-5 to TRBJ2-2, with D possibly matching TRBD2 (6 bases). The V end was cut by 0 bases, the J end by 5 bases, with 7 bases between. Germline V gene data show CDR1 as MNHEY and CDR2 as SVGAGI. The CDR3 length is 14 residues. CDR3 region: CASSYSGGTGELFF. DNA for the CDR3: TGTGCCAGCAGTTACTCCGGGGGAACCGGGGAGCTGTTTTTT.

The rearrangement uses TRBV30 and TRBJ1-4; tentatively, D is TRBD1 (6 bases). The germline V gene has CDR1 GTSNPN and CDR2 SVGIG (reference sequence). The CDR3 extends over 15 amino acids. Trimming removed 2 bases from V and 3 bases from J, with 13 bases in between. The CDR3 DNA follows: TGTGCCTGGAGTCTTCAACAGGGATCTAATGAAAAACTGTTTTTT. This codes for CAWSLQQGSNEKLFF.

The J gene is TRBJ2-1, the V gene TRBV7-6; the match to TRBD1 covers 7 bases. V gave up 2 bases and J gave up 4 bases; unmatched junction bases: 8. Germline V gives CDR1 SGHVS, CDR2 FNYEAQ. The CDR3 contains 16 residues. The CDR3 region has the DNA TGTGCCAGCAGCTTAACCAAGGGGGCTACGTACAATGAGCAGTTCTTC. This codes for CASSLTKGATYNEQFF.

This clone was observed a handful of times. This chain uses TRBV2 with TRBJ2-3; maybe TRBD1 (5 bases). Germline CDR1 and CDR2: SNHLY and FYNNEI. Trimming took 3 bases from V and 0 from J, leaving 10 bases between them. CDR3 length equals 15 residues. As DNA, the CDR3 is TGTGCCAGCAGTGACGTAGGGGATAGCACAGATACGCAGTATTTT. It translates to CASSDVGDSTDTQYF.

The V gene is TRBV5-1, the J gene TRBJ2-5; 10 bases line up with TRBD2. Trimming cost V 5 bases and J 1 base; bases outside gene matches: 8. The CDR3 is 16 residues long. Germline V lookup: CDR1 SGHRS, CDR2 YFSETQ. This CDR3 is CASRPKAGGPQETQYF. Written as DNA, the CDR3 is TGCGCCAGCAGGCCTAAAGCGGGGGGGCCCCAAGAGACCCAGTACTTC.

Only one count was recorded for this clone. Other DNA variants within this sample encode the same CDR3. The J gene is TRBJ2-3, the V gene TRBV5-1; D gene uncertain. Deletions cut 0 bases from V and 1 base from J, with 3 bases between. Germline values: CDR1 SGHRS, CDR2 YFSETQ. The CDR3 totals 13 residues. The CDR3 region has the DNA TGCGCCAGCAGCTTGGCAGGCACAGATACGCAGTATTTT. It specifies CASSLAGTDTQYF.

This sequence joins TRBV7-3 and TRBJ2-1, with 12 bases fitting TRBD1. This CDR3 contains 16 residues. The germline V gene has CDR1 SGHTA and CDR2 FQGTGA. V gave up 5 bases and J gave up 2 bases; unmatched junction bases: 4. CDR3 in amino acids: CASSHRDRGPYNEQFF. CDR3 coding DNA: TGTGCCAGCAGCCACCGGGACAGGGGGCCCTACAATGAGCAGTTCTTC.

This clone was counted only a few times. The genes are TRBV12-3 or TRBV12-4 and TRBJ1-2; a possible D gene is TRBD1 (6 bases). This CDR3 contains 13 residues. The V and J ends lost 2 bases and 11 bases respectively, with 15 bases between them. In DNA, the CDR3 is TGTGCCAGCAGTTTAAGGCAGGGGATTTGGTACACCTTC. Amino acids: CASSLRQGIWYTF.

The chain has TRBV3-1 (or the pseudogene TRBV3-2) and TRBJ1-3; TRBD1 might be the D (6 bases). Between the trimmed V and J ends, which lost 8 bases and 0 bases, there was a span of 11 bases. The CDR3 has 14 amino acids. Per the germline V gene, CDR1 is LGHDT and CDR2 is YNNKEL (reference sequence). CDR3 coding DNA: TGTGCCAGCGGGGGGGCAAGCTCTGGAAACACCATATATTTT. Its protein product is CASGGASSGNTIYF.

The gene calls are TRBV6-6 and TRBJ1-6, with TRBD1 as a possible D gene (5 bases). CDR3 length equals 16 residues. The V gene lost 0 bases and the J gene lost 6 bases, with 12 bases spanning the gap. CDR1 MNHNY and CDR2 SVGAGI come from the germline V gene (reference sequence). This CDR3 reads CASSYSRGGSNSPLHF. In nucleotides, the CDR3 is TGTGCCAGCAGTTACTCAAGGGGAGGAAGTAATTCACCCCTCCACTTT.

V and J are TRBV19 and TRBJ1-2; possible D gene TRBD1, 5 bases. The CDR3 extends over 13 amino acids. V was pared by 3 bases and J by 4 bases, with 9 bases between. CDR1 and CDR2 from the germline V gene are LNHDA and SQIVND (reference sequence). The CDR3 DNA reads TGTGCCAGTAGTATGGGCAGGGTCTATGGCTACACCTTC. Translated, it gives CASSMGRVYGYTF.

V gene TRBV2 combines with J gene TRBJ2-5, with TRBD2 matching 10 bases. V gave up 0 bases and J gave up 5 bases; unmatched junction bases: 3. The CDR3 totals 15 residues. Germline V gene sequence: CDR1 SNHLY, CDR2 FYNNEI. The CDR3 nucleotides are TGTGCCAGCAGTGAAGCGCTAGCGGGGGCGGAGACCCAGTACTTC. As protein: CASSEALAGAETQYF.

The chain has TRBV12-5 and TRBJ1-5; TRBD1 agrees at 7 bases. Germline trimming cut 2 bases from V and 1 base from J; bases unmatched to any gene: 2. From germline, CDR1 is LGHNT and CDR2 FRNRAP. The CDR3 length is 15 residues. CDR3 amino acids: CASGLTGVSNQPQHF. CDR3 coding DNA: TGTGCTAGTGGTTTGACAGGGGTAAGCAATCAGCCCCAGCATTTT.